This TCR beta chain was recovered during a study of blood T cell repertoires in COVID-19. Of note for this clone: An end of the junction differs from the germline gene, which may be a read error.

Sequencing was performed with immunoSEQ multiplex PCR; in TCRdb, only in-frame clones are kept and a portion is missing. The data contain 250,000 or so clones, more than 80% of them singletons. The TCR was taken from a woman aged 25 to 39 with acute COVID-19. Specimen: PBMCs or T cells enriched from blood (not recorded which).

The CDR3 protein is CSVEIRTGCQHF. CDR3 nucleotides: TGCAGCGTTGAAATCCGGACAGGGTGTCAGCACTTC. V gene TRBV29-1 combines with J gene TRBJ2-7; 8 bases agree with TRBD1. The germline gives CDR1 SQVTM, CDR2 ANQGSEA. CDR3 length: 12 residues.